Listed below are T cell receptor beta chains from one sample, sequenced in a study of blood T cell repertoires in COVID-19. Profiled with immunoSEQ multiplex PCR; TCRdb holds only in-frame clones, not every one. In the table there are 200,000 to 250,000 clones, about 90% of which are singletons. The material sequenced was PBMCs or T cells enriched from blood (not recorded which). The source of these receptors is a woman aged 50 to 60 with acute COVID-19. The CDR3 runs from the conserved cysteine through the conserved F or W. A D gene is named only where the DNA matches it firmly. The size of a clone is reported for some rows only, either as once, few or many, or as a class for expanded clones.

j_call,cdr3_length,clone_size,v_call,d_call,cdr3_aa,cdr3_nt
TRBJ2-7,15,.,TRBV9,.,CASSEQGGFGYEQYF,TGTGCCAGCAGCGAGCAAGGGGGATTTGGCTACGAGCAGTACTTC
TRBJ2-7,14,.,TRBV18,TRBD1,CASRRDPDRAQQYF,TGTGCCAGCCGCCGTGATCCGGACAGGGCACAGCAGTACTTC
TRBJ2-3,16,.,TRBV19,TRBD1,CASSIDRDRDTDTQYF,TGTGCCAGTAGTATAGACCGGGACAGGGACACAGATACGCAGTATTTT
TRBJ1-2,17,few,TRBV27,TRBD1,CASSLSRQGLYLYGYTF,TGTGCCAGCAGTTTATCTAGACAGGGACTTTACCTCTATGGCTACACCTTC
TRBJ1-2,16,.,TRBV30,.,CAWSPAEPSIYYGYTF,TGTGCCTGGAGTCCGGCGGAGCCTTCAATTTACTATGGCTACACCTTC
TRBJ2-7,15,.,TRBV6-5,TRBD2,CASSYSSGSSYEQYF,TGTGCCAGCAGTTATAGTAGCGGGAGCTCCTACGAGCAGTACTTC
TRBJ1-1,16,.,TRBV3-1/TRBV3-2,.,CASSQDPPRGNTEAFF,TGTGCCAGCAGCCAAGACCCCCCCCGGGGGAACACTGAAGCTTTCTTT
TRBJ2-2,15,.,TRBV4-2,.,CASSRADRSTGELFF,TGTGCCAGCAGCCGTGCAGACAGGTCCACCGGGGAGCTGTTTTTT
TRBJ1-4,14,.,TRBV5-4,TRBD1,CASSSGGRNEKLFF,TGTGCCAGCAGTTCAGGGGGGCGAAATGAAAAACTGTTTTTT
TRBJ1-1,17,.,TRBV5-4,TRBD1,CASSLLQGDQGDTEAFF,TGTGCCAGCAGCTTGCTGCAAGGGGATCAGGGGGACACTGAAGCTTTCTTT
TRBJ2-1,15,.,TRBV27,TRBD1,CASSLGQGKGNEQFF,TGTGCCAGCAGTCTAGGACAGGGCAAGGGGAATGAGCAGTTCTTC
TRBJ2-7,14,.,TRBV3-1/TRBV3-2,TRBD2,CASSQGELAGEQYF,TGTGCCAGCAGCCAAGGCGAGCTAGCGGGAGAGCAGTACTTC
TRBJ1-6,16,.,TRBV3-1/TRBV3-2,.,CASSPNPGARNSPLHF,TGTGCCAGCAGCCCTAACCCAGGGGCGAGGAATTCACCCCTCCACTTT
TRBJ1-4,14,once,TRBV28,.,CASSSGGDNEKLFF,TGTGCCAGCAGTAGTGGGGGGGACAATGAAAAACTGTTTTTT
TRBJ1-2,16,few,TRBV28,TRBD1,CASSLATGGNRFDYTF,TGTGCCAGCAGTTTGGCGACAGGGGGCAATAGGTTCGACTACACCTTC
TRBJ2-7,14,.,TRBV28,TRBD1,CASIGTGTPYEQYF,TGTGCCAGCATTGGGACAGGGACCCCCTACGAGCAGTACTTC
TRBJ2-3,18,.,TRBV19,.,CASSIALPLGLSTDTQYF,TGTGCCAGTAGTATAGCCCTGCCTTTAGGACTTAGCACAGATACGCAGTATTTT
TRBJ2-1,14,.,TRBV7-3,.,CASSLMGQYNEQFF,TGTGCCAGCAGCTTAATGGGGCAGTACAATGAGCAGTTCTTC
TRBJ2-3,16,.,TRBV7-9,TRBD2,CASSPPGLAGAGGQYF,TGTGCCAGCAGCCCTCCGGGACTAGCGGGAGCCGGGGGGCAGTATTTT
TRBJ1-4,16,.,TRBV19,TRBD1,CASSTQGARGGEKLFF,TGTGCCAGTAGTACACAGGGGGCCCGAGGAGGTGAAAAACTGTTTTTT
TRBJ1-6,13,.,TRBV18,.,CASSPEPDSPLHF,TGTGCCAGCTCACCCGAGCCCGATTCACCCCTCCACTTT
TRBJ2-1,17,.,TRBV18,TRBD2,CASSPPSSGRAYNEQFF,TGTGCCAGCTCACCACCTTCTAGCGGGAGGGCCTACAATGAGCAGTTCTTC
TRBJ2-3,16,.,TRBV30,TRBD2,CAAGLAGGPSTDTQYF,TGTGCCGCGGGACTAGCGGGAGGGCCTAGCACAGATACGCAGTATTTT
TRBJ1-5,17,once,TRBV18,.,CASSPRTEPFSNQPQHF,TGTGCCAGCTCCCCGAGGACAGAGCCCTTTAGCAATCAGCCCCAGCATTTT
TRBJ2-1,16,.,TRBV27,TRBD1,CASSLKFGTGSDEQFF,TGTGCCAGCAGTTTAAAATTCGGGACAGGGAGCGATGAGCAGTTCTTC
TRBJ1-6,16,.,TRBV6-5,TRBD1,CASSSPWGRGNSPLHF,TGTGCCAGCAGTTCCCCGTGGGGCAGGGGGAATTCACCCCTCCACTTT
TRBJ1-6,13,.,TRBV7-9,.,CAGRYRDNSPLHF,TGTGCCGGACGATACAGGGATAATTCACCCCTCCACTTT
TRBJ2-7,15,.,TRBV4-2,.,CASSQVERSSYEQYF,TGTGCCAGCAGCCAAGTAGAGCGGAGCTCCTACGAGCAGTACTTC
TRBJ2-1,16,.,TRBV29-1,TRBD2,CSVELAGVRSYNEQFF,TGCAGCGTGGAACTAGCGGGAGTAAGGTCCTACAATGAGCAGTTCTTC